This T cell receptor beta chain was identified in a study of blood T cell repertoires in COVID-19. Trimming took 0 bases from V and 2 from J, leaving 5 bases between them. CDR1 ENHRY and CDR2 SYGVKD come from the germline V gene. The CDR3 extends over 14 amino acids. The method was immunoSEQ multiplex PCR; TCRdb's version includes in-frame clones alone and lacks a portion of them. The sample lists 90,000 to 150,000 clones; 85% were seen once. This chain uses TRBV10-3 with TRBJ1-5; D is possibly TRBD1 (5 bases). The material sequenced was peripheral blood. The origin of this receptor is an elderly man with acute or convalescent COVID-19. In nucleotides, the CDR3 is TGTGCCATCAGTGAGTCAGGGGGCAATCAGCCCCAGCATTTT. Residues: CAISESGGNQPQHF.